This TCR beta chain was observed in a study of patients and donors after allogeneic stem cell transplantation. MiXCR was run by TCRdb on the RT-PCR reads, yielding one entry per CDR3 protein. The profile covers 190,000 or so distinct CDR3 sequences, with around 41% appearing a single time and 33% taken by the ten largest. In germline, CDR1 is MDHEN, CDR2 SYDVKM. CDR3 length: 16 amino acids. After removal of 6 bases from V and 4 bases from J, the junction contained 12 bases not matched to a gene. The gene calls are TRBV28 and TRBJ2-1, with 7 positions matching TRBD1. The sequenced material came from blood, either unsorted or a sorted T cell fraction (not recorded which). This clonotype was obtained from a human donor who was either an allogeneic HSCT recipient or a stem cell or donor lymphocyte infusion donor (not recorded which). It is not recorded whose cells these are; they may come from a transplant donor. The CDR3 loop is CASSSTGKGAYNEQFF. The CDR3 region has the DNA TGTGCCAGCAGCAGCACAGGGAAGGGGGCTTACAATGAGCAGTTCTTC.